This is a list of T cell receptor beta chains from one sample in a study of blood T cell repertoires in COVID-19. Assay used: immunoSEQ multiplex PCR; TCRdb lists only in-frame clones, some missing. The repertoire has 300,000 to 450,000 clones, roughly 87% of them found once; the top ten carry approximately 0.93%. The sequenced sample was PBMCs or T cells enriched from blood (not recorded which). The receptors shown here come from a woman aged 25 to 45 who had recovered from COVID-19. Each CDR3 is given with its conserved first and last residue. The order of the fields is V gene, CDR3 protein.

v_gene: TRBV18; CDR3aa: CASSQLDSTYNEQFF
v_gene: TRBV27; CDR3aa: CASSIRPGGANVLTF
v_gene: TRBV28; CDR3aa: CASSVDRFSFMNTEAFF
v_gene: TRBV19; CDR3aa: CASSDRGYRGEKLFF
v_gene: TRBV19; CDR3aa: CASSIFLYNEQFF
v_gene: TRBV29-1; CDR3aa: CSVKEGATGELFF
v_gene: TRBV4-1; CDR3aa: CASSHVLRGAKFTPLHF
v_gene: TRBV10-3; CDR3aa: CAISESQGHAFF
v_gene: TRBV5-1; CDR3aa: CASSLIQVNSGNTIYF
v_gene: TRBV6-5; CDR3aa: CASRQGFDPIYGYTF
v_gene: TRBV28; CDR3aa: CASSPPGYGYTF
v_gene: TRBV27; CDR3aa: CASSLGPSGGSYEQYF
v_gene: TRBV5-1; CDR3aa: CASSLGTGPYGYTF
v_gene: TRBV6-2/TRBV6-3; CDR3aa: CASSYSGTRASTDTQYF
v_gene: TRBV12-3/TRBV12-4; CDR3aa: CASSFGGGWPQHF
v_gene: TRBV6-5; CDR3aa: CASRPDRGLETQYF
v_gene: TRBV5-1; CDR3aa: CASSLAEDYGYTF
v_gene: TRBV11-3; CDR3aa: CASSLDPYQETQYF
v_gene: TRBV6-5; CDR3aa: CASRSFGGQNYEQYF
v_gene: TRBV4-1; CDR3aa: CASSQVRGFNYGYTF
v_gene: TRBV2; CDR3aa: CASTKGVLYEQYF
v_gene: TRBV6-2/TRBV6-3; CDR3aa: CASSYHHRGQLSYEQYF
v_gene: TRBV7-8; CDR3aa: CASSLRGRDSPLHF
v_gene: TRBV6-1; CDR3aa: CASSEPDTQYF
v_gene: TRBV28; CDR3aa: CASSFDTGNTIYF
v_gene: TRBV7-9; CDR3aa: CASSLEQGFPYEQYF
v_gene: TRBV5-1; CDR3aa: CASSLESVASPYEQYF
v_gene: TRBV10-2; CDR3aa: CASSEVPGGHSGNTIYF
v_gene: TRBV7-2; CDR3aa: CASSFIGGLPYNEQFF
v_gene: TRBV28; CDR3aa: CASRQGNTEAFF
v_gene: TRBV7-8; CDR3aa: CASSLGSEGKFQHF
v_gene: TRBV7-9; CDR3aa: CASSSNRAGSTDTQYF
v_gene: TRBV6-5; CDR3aa: CASSSRTGGAEQYF
v_gene: TRBV29-1; CDR3aa: CSGLRTGRNEQFF
v_gene: TRBV2; CDR3aa: CVSSRGRGPNSPLHF
v_gene: TRBV12-2; CDR3aa: CASRFLVGSDAEAFF
v_gene: TRBV10-3; CDR3aa: CAISESHPRGPEDEQFF
v_gene: TRBV25-1; CDR3aa: CASFMNTEAFF
v_gene: TRBV2; CDR3aa: CASSKTGQSNQPQHF
v_gene: TRBV6-2/TRBV6-3; CDR3aa: CASSLNGAHNEQFF
v_gene: TRBV19; CDR3aa: CASNERGPYNEQFF
v_gene: TRBV12-3/TRBV12-4; CDR3aa: CASSLRQGNEQFF
v_gene: TRBV4-3; CDR3aa: CASSYRDSVYYGYTF
v_gene: TRBV3-1/TRBV3-2; CDR3aa: CASSQRDTEAFF
v_gene: TRBV4-1; CDR3aa: CASSLHLGGNSPLHF
v_gene: TRBV18; CDR3aa: CASSGGSGDQPQHF
v_gene: TRBV30; CDR3aa: CAWGGTGRREKLFF
v_gene: TRBV6-1; CDR3aa: CASSETDRAFRYF
v_gene: TRBV5-1; CDR3aa: CASSLAPGQTYEQYF
v_gene: TRBV2; CDR3aa: CASSDARQGLAKNIQYF
v_gene: TRBV11-2; CDR3aa: CASSHPVNEKLFF
v_gene: TRBV19; CDR3aa: CASSLPGGTEQYF
v_gene: TRBV7-9; CDR3aa: CASSLLEGQGNHYEQYF